Shown below are 24 T cell receptor beta chains from a single sample sequenced in a study of breast tumors, draining lymph nodes, adjacent tissues. TCRdb itself ran the multiplex PCR reads through MiXCR, one entry per CDR3 protein. This sample has 160,000 or so distinct CDR3 sequences, with 33% found just once. The lymph nodes were axillary draining lymph nodes from breast cancer patients. The sample was axillary lymph node tissue. Receptors originate from a female donor with breast cancer. Some clones in this sample may be carry-over from other donors' samples.

The sample holds many counts of this clonotype. The V and J genes are TRBV11-2 and TRBJ2-7; D not certain. This CDR3 has 13 residues. Trimming pared 5 bases from V and 0 bases from J, leaving 8 bases between. The germline CDR1 and CDR2 sequences are SGHAT and FQNNGV. The CDR3 here is CASSDSVSYEQYF. The CDR3 DNA sequence: TGTGCCAGCAGCGACTCTGTCTCCTACGAGCAGTACTTC.

This clonotype was detected ten times or more. A much more abundant neighbour one base away suggests this may be a read error. This chain uses TRBV20-1 with TRBJ1-5, with D perhaps matching TRBD1 (6 bases). The CDR3 is made up of 16 amino acids. CDR1 is DFQATT, CDR2 SNEGSKA, per germline (reference sequence). The ends were cut back, 0 bases at V and 3 bases at J, with 15 bases in the middle. The CDR3 here is CSAREETGYANQPQHF. The CDR3 nucleotides read TGCAGTGCTAGAGAGGAAACAGGGTATGCCAATCAGCCCCAGCATTTT.

This clonotype has only a few counts. This chain uses TRBV28 with TRBJ2-3, with D possibly TRBD2 on 5 matching bases. CDR3 length: 17 amino acids. Looked up from germline, CDR1 is MDHEN and CDR2 is SYDVKM. V lost 1 base and J 3 bases, leaving 17 bases between the germline ends. The CDR3 nucleotides are TGTGCCAGCAGTTTATTGCTTAGCCTGACTACAACAGATACGCAGTATTTT. Translation: CASSLLLSLTTTDTQYF.

Many counts were recorded for this clonotype. This rearrangement joins TRBV2 to TRBJ1-5, with a possible D match to TRBD1 (6 bases). There are 15 residues in the CDR3. Germline V gene data show CDR1 as SNHLY and CDR2 as FYNNEI. V was cut by 4 bases and J by 3 bases, with 13 bases left in between. The CDR3, as DNA: TGTGCCAGCAGTGTGGGACAAGGGATCAATCAGCCCCAGCATTTT. This codes for CASSVGQGINQPQHF.

This clonotype was observed at least ten times. V usage is TRBV6-1 and J usage is TRBJ1-6, with D hard to call. CDR1 and CDR2 (germline): MNHNS, SASEGT. V was pared by 6 bases and J by 0 bases, with 9 bases between. The CDR3 is 15 residues long. As DNA, the CDR3 is TGTGCCAGCAGGGACTACAGCTCCTATAATTCACCCCTCCACTTT. This encodes CASRDYSSYNSPLHF.

The CDR3 nucleotides read TGTGCCAGCAGCAGGGGGGGGACAGGGACCCAGTACTTC. The encoded protein is CASSRGGTGTQYF. The chain is built from TRBV7-2 and TRBJ2-5; perhaps TRBD1 as D (8 bases). CDR1 SGHTA and CDR2 FQGNSA come from the germline V gene. The V gene lost 5 bases and the J gene lost 7 bases, with 14 bases spanning the gap. This CDR3 region has 13 residues.

This clonotype was found many times. The chain couples TRBV19 to TRBJ2-1; 8 positions match TRBD2. The CDR3 totals 15 residues. Per the germline V gene, CDR1 is LNHDA and CDR2 is SQIVND (reference sequence). The junction had 6 bases not matched to a gene; V was cut back by 7 bases and J by 1 base. The CDR3 coding sequence is TGTGCCAGTACCTCTAGCGGGTTTTCCTACAATGAGCAGTTCTTC. It codes for CASTSSGFSYNEQFF.

This clonotype was seen repeatedly, ten times or more. J is TRBJ2-7 and V is TRBV7-3; TRBD2 aligns across 7 bases. With V trimmed by 2 bases and J by 5 bases, 9 bases remained unmatched. Germline loops: CDR1 SGHTA, CDR2 FQGTGA. The CDR3 totals 15 residues. In nucleotides, the CDR3 is TGTGCCAGCAGCTTAGGGCTGCGGGGGATGGACGAGCAGTACTTC. Its protein is CASSLGLRGMDEQYF.

This clonotype showed up just a few times. A read error may be the cause here, since a much bigger clone is one base away. The rearrangement joins TRBV4-1 to TRBJ2-5; a weak D match, TRBD2 (6 bases). Trimming removed 0 bases at V and 9 bases at J, with 11 bases between. Germline V gene data show CDR1 as MGHRA and CDR2 as YSYEKL. The CDR3 length is 13 residues. CDR3 amino acids: CASSQDPGEAQYF. CDR3 nucleotide sequence: TGCGCCAGCAGCCAAGATCCGGGGGAGGCCCAGTACTTC.

This clonotype was detected a few times. V gene TRBV7-3 combines with J gene TRBJ2-5; D is possibly TRBD1 (6 bases). V gave up 5 bases and J gave up 0 bases, with 13 bases separating them. Germline CDR1 and CDR2: SGHTA and FQGTGA. This CDR3 contains 15 residues. CDR3 sequence reads: CASSTDSLHQETQYF. In DNA form, the CDR3 reads TGTGCCAGCAGCACGGACAGCCTCCACCAAGAGACCCAGTACTTC.

Remarks on this clonotype: It may be a read error: a sequence one base away is much more abundant. Since no conserved phenylalanine or tryptophan closes the CDR3, a read error is the likely cause. V gene TRBV4-1 combines with J gene TRBJ2-3, with 7 bases fitting TRBD2. Looked up from germline, CDR1 is MGHRA and CDR2 is YSYEKL. The length of the CDR3 is 16 residues. The trim removed 1 base at V and 2 bases at J, leaving 6 bases unmatched. CDR3 DNA: TGCGCCAGCAGCCAAGTGGGCGGGGGATTCACAGATACGCAGTATTCT. It is translated as CASSQVGGGFTDTQYS.

This clonotype was recorded many times. The V gene is TRBV2, the J gene TRBJ1-5; D unresolved. The V gene's germline CDR1 is SNHLY and CDR2 FYNNEI. Trimming removed 4 bases at V and 8 bases at J, with 18 bases between. This CDR3 region has 15 residues. The CDR3, as DNA: TGTGCCAGCAGTGCCGGCGGCGGGCCAAGGGAGCCCCAGCATTTT. This gives the protein CASSAGGGPREPQHF.

This clonotype was detected ten times or more. Just one base apart from a much larger clone, this may be a read error. The rearrangement joins TRBV7-9 to TRBJ2-3; D is ambiguous. This CDR3 spans 14 amino acids. Germline-derived CDR1 and CDR2 are SEHNR and FQNEAQ (reference sequence). The CDR3 nucleotides read TGTGGCAGCAGCCCCGACGCGCGAACAGATACGCAGTATTTT. Translating gives CGSSPDARTDTQYF.

This clonotype has at least ten counts. J is TRBJ1-5 and V is TRBV20-1; a weak D match, TRBD1 (6 bases). Germline values: CDR1 DFQATT, CDR2 SNEGSKA (reference sequence). Trimming removed 3 bases at V and 4 bases at J, with 16 bases between. The CDR3 runs 15 residues. The CDR3 loop reads CSARAQDRPNQPQHF. CDR3 DNA: TGCAGTGCTAGGGCGCAGGACAGACCGAATCAGCCCCAGCATTTT.

The V gene is TRBV6-2 or TRBV6-3, the J gene TRBJ2-3, with unresolved D. Trimming pared 6 bases from V and 11 bases from J, leaving 6 bases between. The CDR3 runs to 9 residues. Germline V CDR1 and CDR2: MNHEY, SVGEGT. The CDR3 DNA is TGTGCCAGCAGGAGTGGGCAGTATTTT. Residues: CASRSGQYF.

Many counts were recorded for this clonotype. V is TRBV6-1 and J is TRBJ2-7, with 16 bases fitting TRBD2. The CDR3 spans 16 residues. CDR1 and CDR2 from the germline V gene are MNHNS and SASEGT. V shed 8 bases, J shed 4 bases, and the junction held 8 bases outside the gene matches. The CDR3 bases are TGTGCCAGCTACGGGACTAGCGGGAGGGCCGAATACGAGCAGTACTTC. The encoded protein is CASYGTSGRAEYEQYF.

There are many counts of this clonotype. This chain links TRBV10-2 with TRBJ1-5; D is uncertain. V was trimmed by 6 bases and J by 3 bases, leaving 18 bases between them. The CDR3 is made up of 16 amino acids. Germline V gives CDR1 WSHSY, CDR2 SAAADI. The CDR3 DNA reads as TGCGCCAGCAGCGACCAACTACGGATTAACAATCAGCCCCAGCATTTT. Translation: CASSDQLRINNQPQHF.

This clonotype came up many times. This chain connects TRBV2 to TRBJ2-7, with TRBD1 matching over 7 bases. Germline values: CDR1 SNHLY, CDR2 FYNNEI. Unmatched junction bases numbered 6, after V lost 5 bases and J lost 2 bases. The CDR3 covers 14 residues. The CDR3 reads CASSIYRGTYEQYF. The DNA for the CDR3 is TGTGCCAGCAGTATATACAGGGGAACCTACGAGCAGTACTTC.

This clonotype was observed many times. J is TRBJ1-4 and V is TRBV28; D call uncertain. CDR3 length equals 13 residues. CDR1 is MDHEN and CDR2 is SYDVKM in the germline V gene. Trimming removed 6 bases at V and 8 bases at J, with 13 bases between. The CDR3, as DNA: TGTGCCAGCAGAACGGGAGTGTCGGAAAAACTGTTTTTT. Amino acids: CASRTGVSEKLFF.

The chain links TRBV19 to TRBJ2-1; D is unclear. Germline CDR1 and CDR2: LNHDA and SQIVND (reference sequence). The germline V and J ends were trimmed by 9 bases and 3 bases, with 6 bases remaining between them. This CDR3 region has 11 residues. The CDR3 loop is CASFNYNEQFF. The CDR3 DNA reads as TGTGCCAGCTTCAACTACAATGAGCAGTTCTTC.

The chain has TRBV5-1 and TRBJ2-7, with 7 bases identical to TRBD1. CDR1 SGHRS and CDR2 YFSETQ come from the germline V gene. The J segment lost 0 bases and the V segment lost 4 bases, leaving 10 bases of the junction unmatched. The CDR3 is 16 amino acids. The CDR3 spells CASSPYRGMPSYEQYF. DNA for the CDR3: TGCGCCAGCAGCCCGTACAGGGGAATGCCCTCCTACGAGCAGTACTTC.

The chain is built from TRBV7-6 and TRBJ2-6; D ambiguous. Germline CDR1 SGHVS, CDR2 FNYEAQ. Deletions cut 6 bases from V and 0 bases from J, with 12 bases between. This CDR3 has 16 amino acids. The CDR3 sequence is CASSSNSISGANVLTF. The CDR3 DNA is TGTGCCAGCAGTTCAAACAGTATCTCTGGGGCCAACGTCCTGACTTTC.

The genes are TRBV29-1 and TRBJ1-1; TRBD1 matches at 7 bases. The CDR3 length is 12 residues. Germline CDR1 reads SQVTM; CDR2 reads ANQGSEA. Trimming cost V 5 bases and J 5 bases; bases outside gene matches: 5. CDR3 sequence (DNA): TGCAGCGTTAGGCAGGGGGATACTGAAGCTTTCTTT. Protein sequence: CSVRQGDTEAFF.

This clonotype was detected ten times or more. V usage is TRBV12-3 or TRBV12-4 and J usage is TRBJ2-1; weak D call: TRBD1 (8 bases). The CDR3 covers 15 residues. The V end was cut by 1 base, the J end by 7 bases, with 14 bases between. The CDR3 region is CASSLDRGGKNEQFF. The DNA for the CDR3 is TGTGCCAGCAGTTTAGACAGGGGGGGAAAAAATGAGCAGTTCTTC.